This TCR beta chain was captured by sequencing in a study of T cell responses to AZD1222 COVID-19 vaccine. Some clones are missing from TCRdb's copy, which holds only in-frame ones; the method was immunoSEQ multiplex PCR. This repertoire shows 120,000 to 150,000 clones, over 85% found once; its top ten account for around 0.85%. CDR1 is SNHLY, CDR2 FYNNEI, per germline. The CDR3 totals 12 residues. V dropped 2 bases and J dropped 4 bases, with 6 bases sitting between them. The V and J genes are TRBV2 and TRBJ2-7; no clear D gene. The material was peripheral blood, obtained on day 0 of MenACWY control vaccination. This sequence originates from an adult in good health. As DNA, the CDR3 is TGTGCCAGCAGTGAAAACACGTACGAGCAGTACTTC. Amino acid sequence: CASSENTYEQYF.